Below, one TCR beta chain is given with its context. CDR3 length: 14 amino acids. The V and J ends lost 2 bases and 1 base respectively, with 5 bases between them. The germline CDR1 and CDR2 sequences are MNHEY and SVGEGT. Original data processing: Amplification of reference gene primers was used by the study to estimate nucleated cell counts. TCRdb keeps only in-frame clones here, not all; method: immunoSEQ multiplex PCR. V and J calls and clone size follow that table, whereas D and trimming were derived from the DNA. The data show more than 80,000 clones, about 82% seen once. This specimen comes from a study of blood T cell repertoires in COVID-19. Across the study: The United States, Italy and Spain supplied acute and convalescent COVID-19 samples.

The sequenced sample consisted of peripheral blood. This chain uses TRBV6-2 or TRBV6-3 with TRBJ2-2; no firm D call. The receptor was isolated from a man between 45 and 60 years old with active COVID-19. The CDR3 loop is CASSYGRNTGELFF. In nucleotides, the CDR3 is TGTGCCAGCAGTTACGGCCGGAACACCGGGGAGCTGTTTTTT.